This T cell receptor beta chain was recorded in a study of PD-L1 blockade in urothelial cancer. Time point here: peripheral blood 6 weeks after treatment start. Between 1 and 8 samples, pretreatment and on-treatment, were given by each patient. The repertoire was sequenced with immunoSEQ multiplex PCR; TCRdb's copy has only in-frame clones and lacks some. The sample contains tens of thousands of clones, more than 70% of which appear only once. Trimming stripped 5 bases from V and 3 bases from J, with 13 bases between. The CDR3 spans 14 residues. Germline lookup yields CDR1 WSHSY and CDR2 SAAADI. The sequencing here drew on PBMCs, taken around atezolizumab (anti-PD-L1) treatment. This TCR was sampled from a man in his 60s with urothelial cancer. V usage is TRBV10-2 and J usage is TRBJ1-1; a weak D match, TRBD1 (5 bases). CDR3 nucleotide sequence: TGCGCCAGCAGTCGGGCAGGGTCTTACACTGAAGCTTTCTTT. This encodes CASSRAGSYTEAFF.